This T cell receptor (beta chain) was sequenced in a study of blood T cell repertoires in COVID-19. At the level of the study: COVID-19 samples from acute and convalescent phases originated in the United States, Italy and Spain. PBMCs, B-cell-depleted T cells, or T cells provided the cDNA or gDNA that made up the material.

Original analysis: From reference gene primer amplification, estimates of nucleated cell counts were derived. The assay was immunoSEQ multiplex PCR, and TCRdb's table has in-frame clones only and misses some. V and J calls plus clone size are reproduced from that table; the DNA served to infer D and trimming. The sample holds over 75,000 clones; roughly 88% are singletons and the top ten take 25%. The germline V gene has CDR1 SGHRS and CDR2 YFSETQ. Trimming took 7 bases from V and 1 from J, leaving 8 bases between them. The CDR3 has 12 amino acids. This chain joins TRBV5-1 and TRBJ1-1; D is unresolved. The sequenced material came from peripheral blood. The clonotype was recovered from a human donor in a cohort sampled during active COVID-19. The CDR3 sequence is CASRLTNTEAFF. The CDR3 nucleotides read TGCGCCAGCCGACTGACGAACACTGAAGCTTTCTTT. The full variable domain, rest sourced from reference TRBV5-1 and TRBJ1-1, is KAGVTQTPRYLIKTRGQQVTLSCSPISGHRSVSWYQQTPGQGLQFLFEYFSETQRNKGNFPGRFSGRQFSNSRSEMNVSTLELGDSALYLCASRLTNTEAFFGQGTRLTVV.